These 10 T cell receptor beta chains were sequenced from one sample in a study of shared clonotypes between healthy human individuals. The repertoire was sequenced with immunoSEQ multiplex PCR; TCRdb's copy has only in-frame clones and lacks some. This table has roughly 1,000,000 clones, around 82% appearing once. The sequenced sample was memory CD4+ T cells from PBMCs. Described subset: CD45RA-negative fraction. These receptor sequences come from a man aged 18 to 30 in good health. Some clones in this sample may be carry-over from other donors' samples.

The rearrangement joins TRBV5-8 to TRBJ2-3, with a weak D call TRBD1 (5 bases). The ends were cut back, 4 bases at V and 2 bases at J, with 8 bases in the middle. The CDR3 consists of 13 residues. Per the germline V gene, CDR1 is SGHTS and CDR2 is YDEGEE. The chain's CDR3 is CASSVDNTDTQYF. Written as DNA, the CDR3 is TGTGCCAGCAGCGTGGACAACACAGATACGCAGTATTTT.

V gene TRBV5-4 combines with J gene TRBJ2-7, with TRBD2 identical over 7 bases. The V gene's germline CDR1 is SGHNT and CDR2 YYREEE (reference sequence). This CDR3 contains 13 residues. The V segment lost 4 bases and the J segment 6 bases; nucleotides outside the gene matches: 7. As DNA, the CDR3 is TGTGCCAGCAGCCGATTGGGGGGGGGCGAGCAGTACTTC. Translating it yields CASSRLGGGEQYF.

This rearrangement joins TRBV6-1 to TRBJ1-1; a possible D gene is TRBD1 (5 bases). Germline CDR1 reads MNHNS; CDR2 reads SASEGT. This CDR3 has 14 residues. V lost 6 bases and J 4 bases, leaving 15 bases between the germline ends. The CDR3 DNA sequence: TGTGCCAGCAGCCGGGGACTACTGAGCACTGAAGCTTTCTTT. Translation gives CASSRGLLSTEAFF.

The V and J genes are TRBV7-9 and TRBJ2-6; tentatively, D is TRBD1 or TRBD2 (5 bases each). Per the germline V gene, CDR1 is SEHNR and CDR2 is FQNEAQ (reference sequence). With 5 bases removed from V and 0 bases from J, the gap between germline ends came to 17 bases. The CDR3 has 18 residues. The CDR3 loop reads CASSPGPGRISGANVLTF. The CDR3 coding sequence is TGTGCCAGCAGCCCAGGCCCGGGACGGATCTCTGGGGCCAACGTCCTGACTTTC. The whole variable domain, filled in from reference TRBV7-9 and TRBJ2-6, reads DTGVSQNPRHKITKRGQNVTFRCDPISEHNRLYWYRQTLGQGPEFLTYFQNEAQLEKSRLLSDRFSAERPKGSFSTLEIQRTEQGDSAMYLCASSPGPGRISGANVLTFGAGSRLTVL.

A single count supports this clone. The chain joins TRBV19 to TRBJ1-2; D unresolved. V was pared by 5 bases and J by 5 bases, with 12 bases between. CDR1 is LNHDA and CDR2 is SQIVND in the germline V gene (reference sequence). The CDR3 has 13 amino acids. In DNA form, the CDR3 reads TGTGCCAGTAGTGTCACACCGGAGTATGGCTACACCTTC. This codes for CASSVTPEYGYTF.

As to this clone: The sample has other DNA sequences that encode this CDR3 too. The chain recombines TRBV18 with TRBJ1-1; D remains unclear. Per germline, CDR1 KGHSH and CDR2 LQKENI. Deletions cut 6 bases from V and 5 bases from J, with 22 bases between. The CDR3 sequence is 16 residues long. The DNA of the CDR3 is TGTGCCAGCTCGCCGCCCGGGAGGGCATCTGGTACTGAAGCTTTCTTT. The encoded protein is CASSPPGRASGTEAFF.

This chain uses TRBV2 with TRBJ1-1; 8 nucleotides agree with TRBD1. The germline V gene has CDR1 SNHLY and CDR2 FYNNEI. The CDR3 is made up of 15 amino acids. Trimming cost V 6 bases and J 0 bases; bases outside gene matches: 6. The DNA of the CDR3 is TGTGCCAGCAGCCGACTGGGACAGGTGAACACTGAAGCTTTCTTT. Its protein is CASSRLGQVNTEAFF.

This sequence joins TRBV10-3 and TRBJ1-1, with D possibly TRBD1 on 5 matching bases. The germline V gene encodes CDR1 ENHRY and CDR2 SYGVKD. CDR3 length: 16 amino acids. Trimming took 5 bases from V and 1 from J, leaving 17 bases between them. CDR3: CAISKSGAGTNTEAFF. CDR3 coding DNA: TGTGCCATCAGTAAATCCGGGGCAGGGACGAACACTGAAGCTTTCTTT.

This rearrangement joins TRBV9 to TRBJ1-1; no clear D. CDR1 and CDR2 from the germline V gene are SGDLS and YYNGEE. The V end lost 0 bases, the J end lost 1 base, and 7 bases lay between the germline ends. The CDR3 totals 14 residues. The chain's CDR3 is CASSVVIGNTEAFF. The CDR3 DNA follows: TGTGCCAGCAGCGTAGTCATAGGGAACACTGAAGCTTTCTTT. The whole variable domain, filled in from reference TRBV9 and TRBJ1-1, reads DSGVTQTPKHLITATGQRVTLRCSPRSGDLSVYWYQQSLDQGLQFLIQYYNGEERAKGNILERFSAQQFPDLHSELNLSSLELGDSALYFCASSVVIGNTEAFFGQGTRLTVV.

This clone was counted once. V and J are TRBV9 and TRBJ2-1; tentative D call: TRBD2 (5 bases). V lost 2 bases and J 0 bases, leaving 12 bases between the germline ends. This CDR3 comprises 16 residues. The germline CDR1 and CDR2 sequences are SGDLS and YYNGEE. The CDR3 DNA is TGTGCCAGCAGCGTTAGGACTCCTAGCTCCTACAATGAGCAGTTCTTC. Its protein is CASSVRTPSSYNEQFF.